This section outlines one T cell receptor (beta chain) sequence together with its context. V shed 5 bases and J 5 bases; nucleotides not matched to a gene: 6. The CDR3 runs 14 residues. Germline V lookup: CDR1 KGHSH, CDR2 LQKENI. The source of the sample is a study of blood T cell repertoires in COVID-19. Overall study: Researchers got acute and convalescent COVID-19 samples from the United States, Italy and Spain.

Followed longitudinally, the Seattle patients had been enrolled during active infection. The protocol was immunoSEQ multiplex PCR, while the TCRdb copy is restricted to in-frame clones and leaves out a portion. The data show approximately 240,000 clones, with under 85% seen just once and roughly 1.2% held by the top ten. The chain recombines TRBV18 with TRBJ1-1; the match to TRBD1 covers 9 bases. This clonotype was obtained from a woman under 40 with COVID-19, enrolled during active disease. The sample taken for sequencing was peripheral blood. CDR3 DNA sequence: TGTGCCAGCTCATCAAAACAGGGGGCGACTGAAGCTTTCTTT. Its translation is CASSSKQGATEAFF.